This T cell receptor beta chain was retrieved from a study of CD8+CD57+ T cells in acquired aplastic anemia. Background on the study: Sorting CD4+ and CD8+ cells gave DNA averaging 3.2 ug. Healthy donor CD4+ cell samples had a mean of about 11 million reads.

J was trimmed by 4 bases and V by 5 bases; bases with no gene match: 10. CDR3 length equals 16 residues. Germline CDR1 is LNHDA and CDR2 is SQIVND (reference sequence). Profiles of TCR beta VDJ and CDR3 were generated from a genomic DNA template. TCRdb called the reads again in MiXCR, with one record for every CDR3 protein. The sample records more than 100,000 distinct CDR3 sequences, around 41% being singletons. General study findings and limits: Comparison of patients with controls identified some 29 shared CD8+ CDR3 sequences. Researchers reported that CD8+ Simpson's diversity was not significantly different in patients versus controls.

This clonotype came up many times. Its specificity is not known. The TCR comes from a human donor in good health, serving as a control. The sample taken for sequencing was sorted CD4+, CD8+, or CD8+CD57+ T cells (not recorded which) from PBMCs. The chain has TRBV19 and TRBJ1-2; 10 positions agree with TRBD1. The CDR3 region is CASSLPGQGLFYGYTF. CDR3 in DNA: TGTGCCAGTAGTCTCCCGGGACAGGGGCTGTTCTATGGCTACACCTTC. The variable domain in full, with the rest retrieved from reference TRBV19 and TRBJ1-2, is DGGITQSPKYLFRKEGQNVTLSCEQNLNHDAMYWYRQDPGQGLRLIYYSQIVNDFQKGDIAEGYSVSREKKESFPLTVTSAQKNPTAFYLCASSLPGQGLFYGYTFGSGTRLTVV.